This T cell receptor (beta chain) originates from a study of beta chain features in type 1 diabetes. Study-wide results and caveats: TCRB CDR3s were moderately but significantly shorter in Type 1 diabetes patients in all four CD4+ subsets. VDJ junctions from type 1 diabetes patients carried fewer insertions and larger deletions.

Since all of the isolated RNA was reverse transcribed, expressed TCRB transcripts were what got sequenced. Clones were read by immunoSEQ multiplex PCR, and TCRdb kept only the in-frame ones, dropping some. This sample yields roughly 730,000 clones, of which under 15% are seen a single time; approximately 0.02% belongs to the top ten. Concerning this clone itself: Its matching antigen is unknown.

Sequencing input: naive CD4+ T cells from blood. The sequence derives from a man between 18 and 35 years old with type 1 diabetes.

The CDR3 sequence: CASSPRSGGSNEQFF. CDR3 bases: TGTGCCAGCAGCCCCCGATCGGGGGGGAGCAATGAGCAGTTCTTC. This chain links TRBV7-2 with TRBJ2-1, with 8 bases identical to TRBD2. This CDR3 comprises 15 residues. Trimming removed 5 bases from V and 6 bases from J; junction bases left unmatched: 9. The V gene's germline CDR1 is SGHTA and CDR2 FQGNSA.